The next 10 T cell receptor beta chains were all read from a single sample in a study of identical twins. MiXCR, run by TCRdb on the 5' RACE reads, gives a single entry per CDR3 protein. The sample holds approximately 600,000 distinct CDR3 sequences, just under 10% seen once. These data also formed part of another study, on yellow fever vaccine responses in identical twins.

What was sequenced was PBMCs. These receptors all come from a woman aged 18-29 years in good health.

The chain is built from TRBV7-6 and TRBJ2-1; the D gene is possibly TRBD1 (5 bases). Trimming stripped 8 bases from V and 0 bases from J, with 23 bases between. The CDR3 totals 18 residues. Per germline, CDR1 SGHVS and CDR2 FNYEAQ. The CDR3 DNA follows: TGTGCCAGCTCCCTACGCGGTGGGGCCGCAAACTCCTACAATGAGCAGTTCTTC. Protein: CASSLRGGAANSYNEQFF.

This clonotype showed up just a few times. V usage is TRBV11-1 and J usage is TRBJ2-7; 13 nucleotides align to TRBD2. Per germline, CDR1 SGHAT and CDR2 FQDESV (reference sequence). The CDR3 covers 17 residues. After removal of 5 bases from V and 3 bases from J, the junction contained 10 bases not matched to a gene. CDR3 nucleotide sequence: TGTGCCAGCAGCGTACTAGCGGGAGGGCCCTCTATCTACGAGCAGTACTTC. As protein: CASSVLAGGPSIYEQYF.

The rearrangement joins TRBV27 to TRBJ2-2; D possibly corresponds to TRBD2 (5 bases). Germline V gene sequence: CDR1 MNHEY, CDR2 SMNVEV (reference sequence). CDR3 length: 15 residues. V shed 0 bases and J shed 7 bases, with 12 bases lying between them. The CDR3 coding sequence is TGTGCCAGCAGTTTATCCCGAGGGCCCCACGGGGAGCTGTTTTTT. Its protein is CASSLSRGPHGELFF.

There are many counts of this clonotype. The chain recombines TRBV5-1 with TRBJ2-3, with D unresolved. The CDR3 covers 14 residues. The germline V gene has CDR1 SGHRS and CDR2 YFSETQ. The germline V and J ends were trimmed by 0 bases and 4 bases, with 9 bases remaining between them. CDR3 in amino acids: CASSLEELADTQYF. The CDR3 bases are TGCGCCAGCAGCTTGGAGGAGCTTGCAGATACGCAGTATTTT.

This clonotype has a handful of counts. This chain connects TRBV25-1 to TRBJ2-7, with D tentatively TRBD1 or TRBD2 (6 bases each). Per germline, CDR1 MGHDK and CDR2 SYGVNS. This CDR3 is built from 16 residues. The V and J ends lost 5 bases and 5 bases respectively, with 22 bases between them. CDR3 in amino acids: CASSQGGREGFHEQYF. The CDR3 DNA reads as TGTGCCAGCAGTCAAGGGGGGCGGGAAGGCTTCCACGAGCAGTACTTC.

The CDR3 coding sequence is TGTGCCAGCAGTGGTATAGAGGTCCACAATGAGCAGTTCTTC. The encoded protein is CASSGIEVHNEQFF. The V gene is TRBV4-2, the J gene TRBJ2-1; unclear D gene. CDR1 and CDR2 from the germline V gene are LGHNA and YNFKEQ. V gave up 6 bases and J gave up 5 bases, with 14 bases separating them. The CDR3 spans 14 residues.

The sample holds a few counts of this clonotype. The chain couples TRBV18 to TRBJ2-5, with 7 positions matching TRBD1. V lost 3 bases and J lost 2; bases outside the gene matches: 9. This CDR3 is 16 amino acids long. Germline CDR1 KGHSH, CDR2 LQKENI. CDR3 nucleotide sequence: TGTGCCAGCTCACCTAGCCTCACGGGACAGCAAGAGACCCAGTACTTC. It codes for CASSPSLTGQQETQYF.

This clonotype turned up a few times. The chain is built from TRBV3-1 and TRBJ2-7; no definite D call. V lost 0 bases, J lost 3 bases, and 9 bases lay in between. Per germline, CDR1 LGHDT and CDR2 YNNKEL (reference sequence). This CDR3 comprises 14 residues. The CDR3 nucleotides are TGTGCCAGCAGCCAAGATCAGGCCTTCTACGAGCAGTACTTC. Its protein product is CASSQDQAFYEQYF.

This clonotype showed up many times. The chain employs TRBV27 and TRBJ2-1; TRBD2 agrees at 7 bases. J was trimmed by 7 bases and V by 5 bases; bases with no gene match: 14. The CDR3 extends over 16 amino acids. CDR1 and CDR2 (germline): MNHEY, SMNVEV (reference sequence). In nucleotides, the CDR3 is TGTGCCAGCAGTCCCCCAAGTGGCGGGAGCGAGAATGAGCAGTTCTTC. Protein sequence: CASSPPSGGSENEQFF.

This clonotype has a count of ten or more. J is TRBJ2-7 and V is TRBV20-1; perhaps TRBD1 as D (6 bases). Germline loops: CDR1 DFQATT, CDR2 SNEGSKA (reference sequence). The CDR3 is 13 amino acids. V was trimmed by 4 bases and J by 3 bases, leaving 13 bases between them. The DNA for the CDR3 is TGCAGTGCTACCTTTAGGGGGTTCTACGAGCAGTACTTC. It encodes CSATFRGFYEQYF.